The sequence of this T cell receptor beta chain was determined in a study of T cell responses to AZD1222 COVID-19 vaccine. The CDR3 runs 14 residues. Germline lookup yields CDR1 LGHDT and CDR2 YNNKEL (reference sequence). V was pared by 7 bases and J by 2 bases, with 11 bases between. General study points: Researchers took repertoire samples only after the peak T cell response had come.

Of note for this clone: Its antigen is as yet unknown.

Only in-frame clones appear in the TCRdb table, and some are missing; sequencing was by immunoSEQ multiplex PCR. Of 140,000 to 150,000 clones detected, around 85% appear once; the ten largest clones hold approximately 8%. The chain recombines TRBV3-1 (or the pseudogene TRBV3-2) with TRBJ2-2, with D possibly called TRBD1 or TRBD2 (5 bases each). This receptor was identified in an adult in good health. This material consisted of peripheral blood, taken on day 0 of AZD1222 vaccination. CDR3 nucleotides: TGTGCCAGCACCGGGACCAAAAACACCGGGGAGCTGTTTTTT. Protein sequence: CASTGTKNTGELFF.